Listed here are 6 T cell receptor beta chains from one sample, sequenced in a study of circulating tumor DNA in untreated peripheral T-cell lymphoma. Assay used: immunoSEQ multiplex PCR; TCRdb lists only in-frame clones, some missing. Of 5,000 to 6,500 clones listed, roughly two thirds are singletons. Sequencing was done on a sample of tumor tissue. Receptor source: a human donor with peripheral T-cell lymphoma.

The rearrangement links TRBV18 to TRBJ1-2; D gene unclear. The CDR3 is made up of 13 amino acids. Trimming took 1 base from V and 8 from J, leaving 11 bases between them. The V gene's germline CDR1 is KGHSH and CDR2 LQKENI. The CDR3 loop is CASSPQGMEGYTF. CDR3 sequence (DNA): TGTGCCAGCTCACCACAGGGAATGGAAGGCTACACCTTC.

The J gene is TRBJ1-1, the V gene TRBV12-5; a weak D match, TRBD1 (5 bases). Germline V gene lookup returns CDR1 LGHNT and CDR2 FRNRAP. The CDR3 sequence is 14 residues long. CDR3 DNA: TGTGCCAGCGCCTGGGGGATTCCGAACACTGAAGCTTTCTTT. Protein product: CASAWGIPNTEAFF.

The genes are TRBV28 and TRBJ2-7; TRBD2 matches 9 bases. Per germline, CDR1 MDHEN and CDR2 SYDVKM. The CDR3 sequence is 13 residues long. V shed 6 bases, J shed 4 bases, and the junction held 4 bases outside the gene matches. The CDR3 protein is CASSPSGKYEQYF. The CDR3 nucleotides are TGTGCCAGCAGCCCTAGCGGGAAGTACGAGCAGTACTTC. Looking up the rest from reference TRBV28 and TRBJ2-7 gives the full variable domain: DVKVTQSSRYLVKRTGEKVFLECVQDMDHENMFWYRQDPGLGLRLIYFSYDVKMKEKGDIPEGYSVSREKKERFSLILESASTNQTSMYLCASSPSGKYEQYFGPGTRLTVT.

V gene TRBV12-5 combines with J gene TRBJ2-2; 7 bases line up with TRBD1. This CDR3 comprises 15 residues. The germline V gene has CDR1 LGHNT and CDR2 FRNRAP. The V gene end was trimmed by 7 bases and the J gene end by 2 bases; junction bases not matched to a gene: 7. The CDR3 loop is CASAQGVSNTGELFF. CDR3 bases: TGTGCTAGTGCCCAGGGGGTCTCTAACACCGGGGAGCTGTTTTTT.

This rearrangement joins TRBV29-1 to TRBJ2-2, with no clear D. The germline V and J ends were trimmed by 0 bases and 8 bases, with 16 bases remaining between them. The CDR3 covers 15 residues. The germline gives CDR1 SQVTM, CDR2 ANQGSEA. The CDR3 region is CSVEDLEQGIGELFF. The CDR3 DNA is TGCAGCGTTGAAGATCTGGAACAAGGCATAGGGGAGCTGTTTTTT.

The chain links TRBV6-4 to TRBJ2-7, with D possibly TRBD2 on 6 matching bases. This CDR3 contains 14 residues. V was shortened by 10 bases and J by 4 bases, with 20 bases between the two germline ends. Germline assignment: CDR1 MRHNA and CDR2 SNTAGT. The CDR3 loop reads CATWRAGPSYEQYF. The CDR3 nucleotides read TGTGCCACCTGGCGCGCGGGACCGAGTTACGAGCAGTACTTC.